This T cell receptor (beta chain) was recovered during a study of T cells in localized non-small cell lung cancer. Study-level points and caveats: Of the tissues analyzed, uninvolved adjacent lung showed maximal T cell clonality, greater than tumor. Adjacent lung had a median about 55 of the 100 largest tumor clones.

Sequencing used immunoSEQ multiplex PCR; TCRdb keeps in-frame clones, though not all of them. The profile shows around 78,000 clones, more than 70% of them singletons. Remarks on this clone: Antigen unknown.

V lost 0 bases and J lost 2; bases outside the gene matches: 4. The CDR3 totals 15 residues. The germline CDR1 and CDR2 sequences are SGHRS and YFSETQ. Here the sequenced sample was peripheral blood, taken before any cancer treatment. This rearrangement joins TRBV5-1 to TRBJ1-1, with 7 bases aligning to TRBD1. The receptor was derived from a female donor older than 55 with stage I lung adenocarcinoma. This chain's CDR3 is CASSLVGGANTEAFF. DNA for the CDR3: TGCGCCAGCAGCTTGGTAGGGGGCGCAAACACTGAAGCTTTCTTT.